This T cell receptor (beta chain) comes out of a study of tumor-infiltrating lymphocytes in primary liver carcinoma. Study-level information: Donors underwent surgery for histopathologically diagnosed primary liver carcinoma. Sample yields, roughly 3.5 to 7.13 million productive TCRbeta reads, were similar across the tissue types. Study observations and caveats: The 250 largest clones made up significantly more of tumor than blood repertoires (p = 0.039). Less overlap was seen in tumor-adjacent and tumor-blood pairs than in tumor region pairs.

Synthesis of TCR beta cDNA was carried out from about 540 ng total RNA with a constant-region primer. Libraries for TCR beta were built through three nested multiplex PCR rounds, which together made up a slightly modified ARM-PCR procedure. PCR rounds one and two used TRBV1-TRBV30 forward primers with a C-beta reverse primer for around 10 cycles each. MiXCR, applied by TCRdb to the multiplex PCR reads, yields one record per CDR3 protein. The sample contains approximately 330,000 distinct CDR3 sequences, about 65% of which appear only once. This clonotype occurred many times. No antigen is known for it. Germline DNA was also extracted, with blood RNA taken from unsorted whole blood. CDR1 MNHNY and CDR2 SVGAGI come from the germline V gene (reference sequence). Trimming left V 6 bases short and J 2 bases short, with 13 bases between. CDR3 length: 15 residues.

Source material: peripheral blood. The clonotype originates from a man in his forties with primary liver carcinoma and hepatitis B virus infection. V is TRBV6-6 and J is TRBJ2-2, with D tentatively TRBD1 or TRBD2 (5 bases each). The CDR3 DNA sequence: TGTGCCAGCAGACCGTCCGGGGCAAACACCGGGGAGCTGTTTTTT. This encodes CASRPSGANTGELFF.